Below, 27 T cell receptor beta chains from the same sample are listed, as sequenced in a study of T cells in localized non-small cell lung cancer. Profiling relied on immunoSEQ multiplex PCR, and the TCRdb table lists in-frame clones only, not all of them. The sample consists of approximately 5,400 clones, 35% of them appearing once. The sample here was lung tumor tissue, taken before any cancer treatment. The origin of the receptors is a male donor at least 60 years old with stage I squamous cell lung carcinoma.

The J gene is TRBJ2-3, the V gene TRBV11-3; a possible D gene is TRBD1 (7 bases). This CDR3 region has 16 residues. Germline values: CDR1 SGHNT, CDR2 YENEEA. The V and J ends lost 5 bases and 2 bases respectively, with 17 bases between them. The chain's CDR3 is CASSPIRQGLTDTQYF. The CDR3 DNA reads TGTGCCAGCAGCCCGATCCGACAGGGACTCACAGATACGCAGTATTTT.

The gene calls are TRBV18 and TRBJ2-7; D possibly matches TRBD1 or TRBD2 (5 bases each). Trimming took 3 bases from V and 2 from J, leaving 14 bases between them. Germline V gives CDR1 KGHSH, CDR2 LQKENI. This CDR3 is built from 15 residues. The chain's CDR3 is CASSPGPGFTYEQYF. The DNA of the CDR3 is TGTGCCAGCTCACCGGGGCCGGGGTTTACCTACGAGCAGTACTTC.

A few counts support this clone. In DNA form, the CDR3 reads TGTGCCAGCAGCTTATTTGGGAGCGGAACGCAGTATTTT. Its translation: CASSLFGSGTQYF. The chain employs TRBV7-1 and TRBJ2-3, with TRBD2 as a possible D gene (5 bases). TRBV7-1 is recorded as an ORF, its role being uncertain. The CDR3 has 13 residues. Between the trimmed V and J ends, which lost 4 bases and 9 bases, there was a span of 14 bases.

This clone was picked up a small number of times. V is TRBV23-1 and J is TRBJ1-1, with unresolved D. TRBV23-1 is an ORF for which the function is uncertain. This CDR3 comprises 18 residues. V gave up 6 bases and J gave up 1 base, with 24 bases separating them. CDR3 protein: CASSYNLYGRSGNTEAFF. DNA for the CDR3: TGCGCCAGCAGCTATAATTTATATGGGAGGTCCGGGAACACTGAAGCTTTCTTT.

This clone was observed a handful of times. The CDR3 region is CASSYYLRGGNYNEQFF. The CDR3 nucleotides are TGTGCCAGCAGCTACTATCTTCGCGGGGGAAACTACAATGAGCAGTTCTTC. The chain recombines TRBV7-5 with TRBJ2-1; TRBD2 was called by the table and not checked on the DNA. TRBV7-5 is flagged as a pseudogene. The CDR3 spans 17 residues.

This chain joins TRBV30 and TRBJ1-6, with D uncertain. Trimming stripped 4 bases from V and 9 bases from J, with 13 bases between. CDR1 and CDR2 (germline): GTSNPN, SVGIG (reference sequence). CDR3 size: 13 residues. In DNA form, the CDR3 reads TGTGCCTGGAAAACTCAACTCGGTTCACCCCTCCACTTT. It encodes CAWKTQLGSPLHF. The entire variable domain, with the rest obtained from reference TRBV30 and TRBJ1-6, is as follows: SQTIHQWPATLVQPVGSPLSLECTVEGTSNPNLYWYRQAAGRGLQLLFYSVGIGQISSEVPQNLSASRPQDRQFILSSKKLLLSDSGFYLCAWKTQLGSPLHFGNGTRLTVT.

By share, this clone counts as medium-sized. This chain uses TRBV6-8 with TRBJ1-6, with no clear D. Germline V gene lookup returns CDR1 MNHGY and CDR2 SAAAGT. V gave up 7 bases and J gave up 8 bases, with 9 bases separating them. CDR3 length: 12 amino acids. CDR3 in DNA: TGTGCCAGCATGGCCATTGATTCACCCCTCCACTTT. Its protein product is CASMAIDSPLHF.

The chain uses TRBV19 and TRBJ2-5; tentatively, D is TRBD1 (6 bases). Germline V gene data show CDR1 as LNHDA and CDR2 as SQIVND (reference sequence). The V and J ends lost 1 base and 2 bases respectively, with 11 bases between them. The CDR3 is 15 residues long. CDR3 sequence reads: CASSIGQGRQETQYF. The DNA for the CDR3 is TGTGCCAGTAGTATAGGGCAGGGGCGTCAAGAGACCCAGTACTTC.

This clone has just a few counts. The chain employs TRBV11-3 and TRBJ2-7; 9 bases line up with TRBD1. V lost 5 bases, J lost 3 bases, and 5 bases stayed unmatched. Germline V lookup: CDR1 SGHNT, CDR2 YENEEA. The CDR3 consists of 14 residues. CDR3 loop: CASSLPTGGYEQYF. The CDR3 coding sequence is TGTGCCAGCAGCCTACCGACAGGGGGCTACGAGCAGTACTTC. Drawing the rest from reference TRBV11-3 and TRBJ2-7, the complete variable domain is EAGVVQSPRYKIIEKKQPVAFWCNPISGHNTLYWYLQNLGQGPELLIRYENEEAVDDSQLPKDRFSAERLKGVDSTLKIQPAELGDSAVYLCASSLPTGGYEQYFGPGTRLTVT.

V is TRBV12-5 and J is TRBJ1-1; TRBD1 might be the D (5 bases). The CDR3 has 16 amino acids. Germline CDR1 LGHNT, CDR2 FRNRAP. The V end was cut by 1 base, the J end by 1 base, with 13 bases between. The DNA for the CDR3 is TGTGCTAGTGGTTTGGAGCACCATGACAGGAACACTGAAGCTTTCTTT. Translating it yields CASGLEHHDRNTEAFF.

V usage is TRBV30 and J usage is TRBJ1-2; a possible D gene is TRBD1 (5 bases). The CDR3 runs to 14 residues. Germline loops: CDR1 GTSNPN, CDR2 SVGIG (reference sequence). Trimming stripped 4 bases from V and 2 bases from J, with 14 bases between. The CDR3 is CAWTLGGGNYGYTF. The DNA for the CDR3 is TGTGCCTGGACCCTCGGGGGGGGGAACTATGGCTACACCTTC. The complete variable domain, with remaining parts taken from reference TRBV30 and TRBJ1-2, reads SQTIHQWPATLVQPVGSPLSLECTVEGTSNPNLYWYRQAAGRGLQLLFYSVGIGQISSEVPQNLSASRPQDRQFILSSKKLLLSDSGFYLCAWTLGGGNYGYTFGSGTRLTVV.

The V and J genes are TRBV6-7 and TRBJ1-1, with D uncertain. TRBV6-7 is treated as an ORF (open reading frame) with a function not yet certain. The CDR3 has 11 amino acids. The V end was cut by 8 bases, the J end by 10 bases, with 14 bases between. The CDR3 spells CASSSVGPAFF. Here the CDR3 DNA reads TGTGCCAGCTCTTCAGTTGGGCCAGCTTTCTTT.

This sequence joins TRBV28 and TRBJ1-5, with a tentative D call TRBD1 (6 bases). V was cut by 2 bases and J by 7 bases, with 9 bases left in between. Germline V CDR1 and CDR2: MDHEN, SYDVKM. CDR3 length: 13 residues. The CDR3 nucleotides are TGTGCCAGCAGTTTAACAGGGCGGCAGCCCCAGCATTTT. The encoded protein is CASSLTGRQPQHF.

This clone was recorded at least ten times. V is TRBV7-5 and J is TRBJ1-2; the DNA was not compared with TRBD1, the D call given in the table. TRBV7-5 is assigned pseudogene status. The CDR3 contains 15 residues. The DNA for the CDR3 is TGTGCCAGCAGCTTTCAAAACAGACCGAACTATGGCTACACCTTC. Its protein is CASSFQNRPNYGYTF.

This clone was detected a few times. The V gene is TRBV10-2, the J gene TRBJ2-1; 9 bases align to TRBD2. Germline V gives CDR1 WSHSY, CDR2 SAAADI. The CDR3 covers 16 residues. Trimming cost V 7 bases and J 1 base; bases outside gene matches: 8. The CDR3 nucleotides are TGCGCCAGCACCCTTGATAGCGGGGGTTCCTACAATGAGCAGTTCTTC. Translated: CASTLDSGGSYNEQFF.

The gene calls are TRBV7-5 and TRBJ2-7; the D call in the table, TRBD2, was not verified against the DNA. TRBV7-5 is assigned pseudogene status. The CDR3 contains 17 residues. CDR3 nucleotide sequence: TGTGCCAGCAGCGGTCGGGGCGCAGCGGGGTACACCTACGAGCAGTACTTC. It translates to CASSGRGAAGYTYEQYF.

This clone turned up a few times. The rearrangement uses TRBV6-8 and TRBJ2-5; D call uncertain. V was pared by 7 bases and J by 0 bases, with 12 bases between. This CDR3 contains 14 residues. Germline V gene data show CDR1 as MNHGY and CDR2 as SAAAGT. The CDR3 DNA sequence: TGTGCCAGCATTGGAGAGACGTACCAAGAGACCCAGTACTTC. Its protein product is CASIGETYQETQYF.

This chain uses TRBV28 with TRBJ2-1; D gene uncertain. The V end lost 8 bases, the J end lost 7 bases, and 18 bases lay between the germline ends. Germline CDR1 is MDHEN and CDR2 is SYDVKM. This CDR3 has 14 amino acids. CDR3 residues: CASASRIGWNEQFF. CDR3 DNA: TGTGCCAGCGCCTCGAGGATAGGGTGGAATGAGCAGTTCTTC.

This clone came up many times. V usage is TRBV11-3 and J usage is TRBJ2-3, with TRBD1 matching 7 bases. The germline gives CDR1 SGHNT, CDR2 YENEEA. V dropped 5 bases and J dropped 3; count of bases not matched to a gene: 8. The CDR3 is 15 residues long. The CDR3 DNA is TGTGCCAGCAGCCCTTCAGGGGGTAGAACAGATACGCAGTATTTT. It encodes CASSPSGGRTDTQYF.

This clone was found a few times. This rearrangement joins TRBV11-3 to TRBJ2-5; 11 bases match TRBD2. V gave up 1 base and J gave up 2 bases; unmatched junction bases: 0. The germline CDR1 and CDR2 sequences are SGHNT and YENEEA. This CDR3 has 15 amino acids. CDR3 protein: CASSLGLAGQETQYF. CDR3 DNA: TGTGCCAGCAGCTTAGGACTAGCGGGGCAAGAGACCCAGTACTTC.

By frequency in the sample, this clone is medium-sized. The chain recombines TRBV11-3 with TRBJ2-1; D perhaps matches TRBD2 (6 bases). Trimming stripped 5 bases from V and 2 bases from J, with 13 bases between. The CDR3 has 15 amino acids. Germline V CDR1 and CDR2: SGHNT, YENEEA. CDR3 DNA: TGTGCCAGCAGCCAGGTGTGGGGGGCCTACAATGAGCAGTTCTTC. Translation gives CASSQVWGAYNEQFF. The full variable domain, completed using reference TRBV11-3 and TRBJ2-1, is EAGVVQSPRYKIIEKKQPVAFWCNPISGHNTLYWYLQNLGQGPELLIRYENEEAVDDSQLPKDRFSAERLKGVDSTLKIQPAELGDSAVYLCASSQVWGAYNEQFFGPGTRLTVL.

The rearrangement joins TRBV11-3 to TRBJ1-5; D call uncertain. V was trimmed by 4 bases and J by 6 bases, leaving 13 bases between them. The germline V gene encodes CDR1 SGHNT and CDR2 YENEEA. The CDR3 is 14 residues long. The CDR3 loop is CASSSDQSLQPQHF. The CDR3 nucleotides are TGTGCCAGCAGCTCGGACCAAAGCCTTCAGCCCCAGCATTTT.

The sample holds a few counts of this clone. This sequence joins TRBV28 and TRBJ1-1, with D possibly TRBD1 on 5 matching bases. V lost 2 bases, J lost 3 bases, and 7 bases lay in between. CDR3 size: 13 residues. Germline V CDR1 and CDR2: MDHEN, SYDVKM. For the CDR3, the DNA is TGTGCCAGCAGTTTACGGGGCGACACTGAAGCTTTCTTT. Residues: CASSLRGDTEAFF.

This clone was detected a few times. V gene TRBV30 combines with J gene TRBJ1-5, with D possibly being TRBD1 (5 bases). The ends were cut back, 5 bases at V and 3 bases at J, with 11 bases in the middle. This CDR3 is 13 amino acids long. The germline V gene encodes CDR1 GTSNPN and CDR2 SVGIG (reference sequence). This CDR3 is CAWQTANNQPQHF. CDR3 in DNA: TGTGCCTGGCAGACAGCAAACAATCAGCCCCAGCATTTT.

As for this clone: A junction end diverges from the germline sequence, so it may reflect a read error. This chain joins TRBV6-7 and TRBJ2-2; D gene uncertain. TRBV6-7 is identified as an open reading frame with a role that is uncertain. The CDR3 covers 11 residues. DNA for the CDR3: TGTGCCATCAGTGGTGCCGGGGAGCTGTTTTTT. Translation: CAISGAGELFF.

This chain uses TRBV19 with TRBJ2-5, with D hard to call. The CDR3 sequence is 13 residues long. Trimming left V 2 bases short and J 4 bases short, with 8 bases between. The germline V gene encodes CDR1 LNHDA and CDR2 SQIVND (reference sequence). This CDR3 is CASSINAVETQYF. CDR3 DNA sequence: TGTGCCAGTAGTATAAATGCGGTAGAGACCCAGTACTTC.

The DNA of the CDR3 is TGTGCCAGCAGTGACTCGTTCGGCGGCAATCAGCCCCAGCATTTT. Amino acid sequence: CASSDSFGGNQPQHF. The J gene is TRBJ1-5, the V gene TRBV9; D call uncertain. V lost 5 bases to trimming and J lost 2 bases, with 14 bases between them. In germline, CDR1 is SGDLS, CDR2 YYNGEE. This CDR3 contains 15 residues. Together with reference TRBV9 and TRBJ1-5, the CDR3 gives the full variable domain: DSGVTQTPKHLITATGQRVTLRCSPRSGDLSVYWYQQSLDQGLQFLIQYYNGEERAKGNILERFSAQQFPDLHSELNLSSLELGDSALYFCASSDSFGGNQPQHFGDGTRLSIL.